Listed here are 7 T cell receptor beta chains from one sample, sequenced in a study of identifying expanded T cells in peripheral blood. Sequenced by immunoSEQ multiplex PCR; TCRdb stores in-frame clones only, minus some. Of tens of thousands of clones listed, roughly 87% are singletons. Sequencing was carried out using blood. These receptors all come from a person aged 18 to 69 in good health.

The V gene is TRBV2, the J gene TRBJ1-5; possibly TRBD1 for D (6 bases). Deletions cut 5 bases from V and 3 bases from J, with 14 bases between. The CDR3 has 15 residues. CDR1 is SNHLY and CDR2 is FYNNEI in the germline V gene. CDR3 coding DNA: TGTGCCAGCAGTCAAGGGGCAGGGGCCAATCAGCCCCAGCATTTT. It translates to CASSQGAGANQPQHF.

In DNA form, the CDR3 reads TGCAGCGTAAACGGCCAGGGGGCGGGAAGAAATGGCTACACCTTC. It encodes CSVNGQGAGRNGYTF. The chain employs TRBV29-1 and TRBJ1-2; 8 nucleotides agree with TRBD1. Germline V gene lookup returns CDR1 SQVTM and CDR2 ANQGSEA. V shed 6 bases, J shed 6 bases, and the junction held 15 bases outside the gene matches. The CDR3 consists of 15 residues.

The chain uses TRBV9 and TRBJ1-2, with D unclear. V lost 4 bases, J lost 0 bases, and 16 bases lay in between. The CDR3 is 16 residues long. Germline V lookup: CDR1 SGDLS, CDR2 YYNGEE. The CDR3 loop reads CASSPEPTQANYGYTF. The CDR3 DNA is TGTGCCAGCAGCCCCGAGCCGACACAAGCTAACTATGGCTACACCTTC.

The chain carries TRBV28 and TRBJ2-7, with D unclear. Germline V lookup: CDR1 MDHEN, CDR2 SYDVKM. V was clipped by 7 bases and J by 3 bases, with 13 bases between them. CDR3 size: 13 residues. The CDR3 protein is CASKSRPDYEQYF. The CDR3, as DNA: TGTGCCAGCAAATCCCGCCCAGACTACGAGCAGTACTTC.

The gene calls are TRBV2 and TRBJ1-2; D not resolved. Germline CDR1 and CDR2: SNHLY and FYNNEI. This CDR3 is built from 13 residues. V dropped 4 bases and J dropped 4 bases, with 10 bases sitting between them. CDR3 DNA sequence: TGTGCCAGCAGTGGGGGAGAGGGCTATGGCTACACCTTC. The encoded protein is CASSGGEGYGYTF.

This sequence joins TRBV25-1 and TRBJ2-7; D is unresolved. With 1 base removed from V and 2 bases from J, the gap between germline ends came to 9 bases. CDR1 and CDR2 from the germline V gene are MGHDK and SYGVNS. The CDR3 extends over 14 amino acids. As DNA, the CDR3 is TGTGCCAGCAGTGAATTGGGCGGAGCCTACGAGCAGTACTTC. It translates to CASSELGGAYEQYF.

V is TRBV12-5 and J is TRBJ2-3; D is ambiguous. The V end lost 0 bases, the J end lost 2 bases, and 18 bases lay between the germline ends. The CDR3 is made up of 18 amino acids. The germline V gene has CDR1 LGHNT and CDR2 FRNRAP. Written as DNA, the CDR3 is TGTGCTAGTGGTTTGGTACAACAACCACTAACACTCACAGATACGCAGTATTTT. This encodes CASGLVQQPLTLTDTQYF.